This TCR beta chain was captured in a study of radiotherapy plus CTLA-4 blockade in lung cancer. The table came from immunoSEQ multiplex PCR; TCRdb's copy has only in-frame clones and leaves some out. The data show about 88,000 clones, approximately 75% seen once. On this clone: The antigen remains unidentified.

Enrolled patients, whose metastatic non-small-cell lung cancer was chemo-refractory, received focal radiation plus CTLA-4 blockade with ipilimumab. General study findings and limits: Blood saw expansion of tumor-derived TCR clones after radiotherapy plus ipilimumab.

V was pared by 3 bases and J by 9 bases, with 8 bases of the junction left unmatched. The CDR3 is made up of 15 amino acids. Germline V gene sequence: CDR1 SGDLS, CDR2 YYNGEE. The rearrangement links TRBV9 to TRBJ2-1; 11 nucleotides match TRBD2. The source of this sequence is a human donor with non-small cell lung cancer that progressed on radiotherapy plus ipilimumab. The specimen was peripheral blood, collected from a patient treated with radiotherapy plus ipilimumab. The CDR3: CASSALAGGRVEQFF. CDR3 bases: TGTGCCAGCAGCGCGTTAGCGGGGGGGCGGGTTGAGCAGTTCTTC.